The rows below give T cell receptor beta chains drawn from one sample of a study of CD8 T cells in Susac syndrome. TCRdb reprocessed the immunoSEQ multiplex PCR reads with MiXCR, giving one entry per CDR3 protein. The sample lists 110,000 to 150,000 distinct CDR3 sequences; 90% to 96% were seen once. What was sequenced was CD4+ T cells from PBMCs. The receptors were gathered from a human donor with Susac syndrome. The CDR3 runs from the conserved cysteine through the conserved F or W. D genes are given only for firm matches. Clone size, where shown, is once, few, many, or a class for clones that have expanded.

j_call: TRBJ1-1
d_call: TRBD1
clone_size: -
v_call: TRBV25-1
cdr3_nt: TGTGCCAGCAGCAGGGGGGGTGGGGAGACTGAAGCTTTCTTT
cdr3_aa: CASSRGGGETEAFF

j_call: TRBJ1-1
d_call: TRBD1
clone_size: -
v_call: TRBV7-3
cdr3_nt: TGTGCCAGCAGCTGGGGGACAGGGATGAACACTGAAGCTTTCTTT
cdr3_aa: CASSWGTGMNTEAFF

j_call: TRBJ2-7
d_call: -
clone_size: -
v_call: TRBV29-1
cdr3_nt: TGCAGCGTTGAAGAGGGGAAAAACGAGCAGTACTTC
cdr3_aa: CSVEEGKNEQYF

j_call: TRBJ1-5
d_call: -
clone_size: -
v_call: TRBV20-1
cdr3_nt: TGCAGTGCTAGAGATTGGAGGGAGGGAAATCAGCCCCAGCATTTT
cdr3_aa: CSARDWREGNQPQHF

j_call: TRBJ1-1
d_call: TRBD1
clone_size: -
v_call: TRBV20-1
cdr3_nt: TGCAGTGCTAGAGTCCCTTTGGGAGGGGGCGCTGAAGCTTTCTTT
cdr3_aa: CSARVPLGGGAEAFF

j_call: TRBJ1-1
d_call: TRBD1
clone_size: -
v_call: TRBV3-1
cdr3_nt: TGTGCCAGCAGCCAAACGACAGGGCCGAACACTGAAGCTTTCTTT
cdr3_aa: CASSQTTGPNTEAFF

j_call: TRBJ2-7
d_call: TRBD2
clone_size: -
v_call: TRBV9
cdr3_nt: TGTGCCAGCAGCGCTGCGGCTAGCGGGGAATACGAGCAGTACTTC
cdr3_aa: CASSAAASGEYEQYF

j_call: TRBJ1-1
d_call: TRBD1
clone_size: -
v_call: TRBV12-3/TRBV12-4
cdr3_nt: TGTGCCAGCACCTTAGGACAGGGCATTGGTGAAGCTTTCTTT
cdr3_aa: CASTLGQGIGEAFF

j_call: TRBJ1-2
d_call: -
clone_size: -
v_call: TRBV2
cdr3_nt: TGTGCCAGCAGTGGATCTCGTGCCCCCTATGGCTACACCTTC
cdr3_aa: CASSGSRAPYGYTF

j_call: TRBJ1-2
d_call: -
clone_size: -
v_call: TRBV15
cdr3_nt: TGTGCCACCAGCAGAGGTGAAGGGGCCTATGGCTACACCTTC
cdr3_aa: CATSRGEGAYGYTF

j_call: TRBJ1-4
d_call: -
clone_size: -
v_call: TRBV3-1
cdr3_nt: TGTGCCAGCAGTCCGTTAAGTGGGTTGGGTGAAAAACTGTTTTTT
cdr3_aa: CASSPLSGLGEKLFF

j_call: TRBJ1-2
d_call: -
clone_size: -
v_call: TRBV20-1
cdr3_nt: TGCAGTGCTAGAGTTGGCAGCTATGGCTACACCTTC
cdr3_aa: CSARVGSYGYTF

j_call: TRBJ2-3
d_call: -
clone_size: -
v_call: TRBV15
cdr3_nt: TGTGCCACCAGCAGGTTAAGGGGCACAGATACGCAGTATTTT
cdr3_aa: CATSRLRGTDTQYF

j_call: TRBJ1-4
d_call: -
clone_size: once
v_call: TRBV20-1
cdr3_nt: TGCAGTGCCAGACCAGGGGAAACTAATGAAAAACTGTTTTTT
cdr3_aa: CSARPGETNEKLFF

j_call: TRBJ2-1
d_call: TRBD1
clone_size: -
v_call: TRBV9
cdr3_nt: TGTGCCAGCAGCAGTGGAAAGGGGGCGCAGTACAATGAGCAGTTCTTC
cdr3_aa: CASSSGKGAQYNEQFF

j_call: TRBJ1-5
d_call: -
clone_size: -
v_call: TRBV23-1
cdr3_nt: TGCGCCAGCAGTCCCGGGACCTACAATCAGCCCCAGCATTTT
cdr3_aa: CASSPGTYNQPQHF

j_call: TRBJ2-6
d_call: -
clone_size: -
v_call: TRBV11-2
cdr3_nt: TGTGCCAGCAGCTTACTGGGGACTGGGGCCAACGTCCTGACTTTC
cdr3_aa: CASSLLGTGANVLTF

j_call: TRBJ2-7
d_call: TRBD1
clone_size: -
v_call: TRBV7-6
cdr3_nt: TGTGCCAGCAGCGGATACAGGGGTCTGAACGAGCAGTACTTC
cdr3_aa: CASSGYRGLNEQYF

j_call: TRBJ2-3
d_call: -
clone_size: -
v_call: TRBV3-1
cdr3_nt: TGTGCCAGCAGCCGGGCCCCCAGGGATACGCAGTATTTT
cdr3_aa: CASSRAPRDTQYF

j_call: TRBJ2-7
d_call: -
clone_size: -
v_call: TRBV3-1
cdr3_nt: TGTGCCAGCAGCCGGGTAGGTAGGGTGGTCGAGCAGTACTTC
cdr3_aa: CASSRVGRVVEQYF

j_call: TRBJ2-2
d_call: -
clone_size: -
v_call: TRBV19
cdr3_nt: TGTGCCAGTAGTACTCCCAGGGGTTCCACCGGGGAGCTGTTTTTT
cdr3_aa: CASSTPRGSTGELFF

j_call: TRBJ1-1
d_call: -
clone_size: -
v_call: TRBV18
cdr3_nt: TGTGCCAGCTCAAGAGGGGGGGACACTGAAGCTTTCTTT
cdr3_aa: CASSRGGDTEAFF

j_call: TRBJ2-7
d_call: -
clone_size: once
v_call: TRBV20-1
cdr3_nt: TGCAGTGCCACCTTACCAGGGGCATCCTCCTACGAGCAGTACTTC
cdr3_aa: CSATLPGASSYEQYF

j_call: TRBJ2-1
d_call: -
clone_size: -
v_call: TRBV14
cdr3_nt: TGTGCCAGCAGCCGTCAAGGGTTTGAGCAGTTCTTC
cdr3_aa: CASSRQGFEQFF

j_call: TRBJ2-2
d_call: TRBD1
clone_size: -
v_call: TRBV2
cdr3_nt: TGTGCCAGCAGTGTGACAGGGATTAACACCGGGGAGCTGTTTTTT
cdr3_aa: CASSVTGINTGELFF

j_call: TRBJ2-5
d_call: -
clone_size: once
v_call: TRBV7-2
cdr3_nt: TGTGCCAGCAGCTTAGAAAAAGGTTCATCGACCCAGTACTTC
cdr3_aa: CASSLEKGSSTQYF

j_call: TRBJ2-7
d_call: -
clone_size: -
v_call: TRBV20-1
cdr3_nt: TGCAGTGCTAACCCCATGACCGTCTCCTACGAGCAGTACTTC
cdr3_aa: CSANPMTVSYEQYF

j_call: TRBJ2-1
d_call: TRBD2
clone_size: -
v_call: TRBV10-2
cdr3_nt: TGCGCCAGCAGTGAGCCCCGCGGGGGGAGCGAGCAGTTCTTC
cdr3_aa: CASSEPRGGSEQFF

j_call: TRBJ2-2
d_call: TRBD2
clone_size: -
v_call: TRBV29-1
cdr3_nt: TGCAGCGTTTGCCTGACTAGCGGGGGGCCGAACACCGGGGAGCTGTTTTTT
cdr3_aa: CSVCLTSGGPNTGELFF